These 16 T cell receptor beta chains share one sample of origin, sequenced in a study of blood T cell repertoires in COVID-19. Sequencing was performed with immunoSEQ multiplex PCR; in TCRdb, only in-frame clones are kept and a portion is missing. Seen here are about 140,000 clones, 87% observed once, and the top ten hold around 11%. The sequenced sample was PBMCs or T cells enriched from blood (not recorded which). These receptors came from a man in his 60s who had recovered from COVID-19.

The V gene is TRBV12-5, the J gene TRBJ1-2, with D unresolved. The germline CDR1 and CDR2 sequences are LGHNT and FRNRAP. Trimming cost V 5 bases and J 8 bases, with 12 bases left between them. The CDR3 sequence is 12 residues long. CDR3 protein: CASGHSGGGYTF. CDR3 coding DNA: TGTGCTAGTGGTCATTCGGGAGGCGGCTACACCTTC.

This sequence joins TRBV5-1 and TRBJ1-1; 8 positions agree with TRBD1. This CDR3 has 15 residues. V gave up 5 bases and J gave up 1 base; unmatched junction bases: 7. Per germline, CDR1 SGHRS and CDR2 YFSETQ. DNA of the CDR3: TGCGCCAGCAGAGCTACCGGGACAGGGAACACTGAAGCTTTCTTT. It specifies CASRATGTGNTEAFF.

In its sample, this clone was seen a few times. This CDR3 is CASSFNQGLGDYGYTF. The CDR3 DNA reads as TGTGCCAGCAGTTTCAATCAGGGGTTGGGCGACTATGGCTACACCTTC. This chain uses TRBV27 with TRBJ1-2, with a tentative D call TRBD1 (6 bases). CDR1 MNHEY and CDR2 SMNVEV come from the germline V gene (reference sequence). CDR3 length equals 16 residues. Trimming removed 3 bases at V and 3 bases at J, with 17 bases between.

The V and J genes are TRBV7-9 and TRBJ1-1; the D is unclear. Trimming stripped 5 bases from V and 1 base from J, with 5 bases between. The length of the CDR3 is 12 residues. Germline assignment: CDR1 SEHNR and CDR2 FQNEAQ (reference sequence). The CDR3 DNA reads TGTGCCAGCAGCCCCCGGAACACTGAAGCTTTCTTT. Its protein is CASSPRNTEAFF.

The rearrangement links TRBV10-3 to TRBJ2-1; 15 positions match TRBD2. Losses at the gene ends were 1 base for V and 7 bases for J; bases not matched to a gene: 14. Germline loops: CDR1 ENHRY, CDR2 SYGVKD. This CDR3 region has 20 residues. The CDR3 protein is CAISELPGLAGGGARNEQFF. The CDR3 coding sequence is TGTGCCATCAGTGAGTTACCGGGACTAGCGGGAGGCGGGGCAAGGAATGAGCAGTTCTTC.

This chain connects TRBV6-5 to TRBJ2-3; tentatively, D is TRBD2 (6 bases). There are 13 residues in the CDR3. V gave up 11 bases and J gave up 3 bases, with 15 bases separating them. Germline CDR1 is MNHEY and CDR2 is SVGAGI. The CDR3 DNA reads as TGTGCCCTAAGGGAGGCGGGGACAGATACGCAGTATTTT. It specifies CALREAGTDTQYF.

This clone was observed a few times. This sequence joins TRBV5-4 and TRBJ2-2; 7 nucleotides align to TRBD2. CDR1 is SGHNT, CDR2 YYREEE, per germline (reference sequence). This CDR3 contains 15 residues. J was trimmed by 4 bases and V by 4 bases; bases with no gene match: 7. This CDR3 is CASSPRGGVTGELFF. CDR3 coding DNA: TGTGCCAGCAGCCCGCGCGGGGGAGTCACCGGGGAGCTGTTTTTT. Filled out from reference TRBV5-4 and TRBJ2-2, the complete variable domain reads ETGVTQSPTHLIKTRGQQVTLRCSSQSGHNTVSWYQQALGQGPQFIFQYYREEENGRGNFPPRFSGLQFPNYSSELNVNALELDDSALYLCASSPRGGVTGELFFGEGSRLTVL.

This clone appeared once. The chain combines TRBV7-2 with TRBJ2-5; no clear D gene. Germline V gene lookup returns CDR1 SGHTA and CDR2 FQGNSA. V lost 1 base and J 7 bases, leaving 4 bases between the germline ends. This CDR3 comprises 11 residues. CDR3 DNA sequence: TGTGCCAGCAGCTTAGGGCCGACCCAGTACTTC. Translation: CASSLGPTQYF.

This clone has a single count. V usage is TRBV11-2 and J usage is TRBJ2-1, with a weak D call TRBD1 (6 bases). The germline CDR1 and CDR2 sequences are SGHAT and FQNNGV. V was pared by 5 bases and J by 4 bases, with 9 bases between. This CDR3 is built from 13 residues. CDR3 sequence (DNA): TGTGCCAGCAGCCTACAGGGATACAATGAGCAGTTCTTC. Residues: CASSLQGYNEQFF. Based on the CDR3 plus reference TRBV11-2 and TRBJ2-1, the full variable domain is EAGVAQSPRYKIIEKRQSVAFWCNPISGHATLYWYQQILGQGPKLLIQFQNNGVVDDSQLPKDRFSAERLKGVDSTLKIQPAKLEDSAVYLCASSLQGYNEQFFGPGTRLTVL.

DNA for the CDR3: TGTGCCAGCAGTCCCCCAAGGGGCCGCTCCTACGAGCAGTACTTC. This codes for CASSPPRGRSYEQYF. The chain is built from TRBV28 and TRBJ2-7, with D possibly TRBD1 on 5 matching bases. Germline lookup yields CDR1 MDHEN and CDR2 SYDVKM. The CDR3 spans 15 residues. V was cut by 5 bases and J by 0 bases, with 14 bases left in between.

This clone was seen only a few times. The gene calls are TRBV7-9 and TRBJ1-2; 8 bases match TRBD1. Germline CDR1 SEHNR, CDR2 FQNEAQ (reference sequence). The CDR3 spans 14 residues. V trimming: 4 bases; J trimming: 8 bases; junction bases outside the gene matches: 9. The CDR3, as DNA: TGTGCCAGCAGCTCGGCCTCACAGGGGGTCGGCTACACCTTC. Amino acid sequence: CASSSASQGVGYTF.

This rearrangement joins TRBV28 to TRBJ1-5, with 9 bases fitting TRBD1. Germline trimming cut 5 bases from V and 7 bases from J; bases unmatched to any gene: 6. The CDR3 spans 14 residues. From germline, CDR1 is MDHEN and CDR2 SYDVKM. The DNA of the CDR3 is TGTGCCAGCAGTCCTAGACAGGGGGTCCAGCCCCAGCATTTT. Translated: CASSPRQGVQPQHF.

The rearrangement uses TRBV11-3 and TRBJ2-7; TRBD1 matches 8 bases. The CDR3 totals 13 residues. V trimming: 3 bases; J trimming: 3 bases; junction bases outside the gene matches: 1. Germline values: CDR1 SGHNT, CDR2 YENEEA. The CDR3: CASSFDRGYEQYF. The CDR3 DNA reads TGTGCCAGCAGCTTTGACAGGGGCTACGAGCAGTACTTC.

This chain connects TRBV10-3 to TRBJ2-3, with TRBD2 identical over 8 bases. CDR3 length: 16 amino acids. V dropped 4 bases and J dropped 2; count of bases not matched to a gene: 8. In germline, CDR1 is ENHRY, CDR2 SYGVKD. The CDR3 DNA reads TGTGCCATCAGTGTTCGGCTAGCGGGCGACACAGATACGCAGTATTTT. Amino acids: CAISVRLAGDTDTQYF.

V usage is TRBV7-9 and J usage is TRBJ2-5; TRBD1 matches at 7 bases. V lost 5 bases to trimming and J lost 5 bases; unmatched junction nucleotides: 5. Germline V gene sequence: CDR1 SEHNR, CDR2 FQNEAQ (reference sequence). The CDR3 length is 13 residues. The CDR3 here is CASSQTGMETQYF. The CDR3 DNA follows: TGTGCCAGCAGCCAGACAGGGATGGAGACCCAGTACTTC.

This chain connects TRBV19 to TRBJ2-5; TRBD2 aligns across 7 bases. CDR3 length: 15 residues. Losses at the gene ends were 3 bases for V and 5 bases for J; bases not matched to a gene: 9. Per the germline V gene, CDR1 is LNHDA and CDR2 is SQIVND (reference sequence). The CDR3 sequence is CASSIGGGSLETQYF. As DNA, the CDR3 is TGTGCCAGTAGTATTGGGGGGGGGAGTTTGGAGACCCAGTACTTC.